This is a list of T cell receptor beta chains from one sample in a study of blood T cell repertoires in COVID-19. Sequenced by immunoSEQ multiplex PCR; TCRdb stores in-frame clones only, minus some. The sample has 65,000 or so clones; approximately 78% are singletons. The sample taken for sequencing was peripheral blood. Every receptor here comes from an older man with acute or convalescent COVID-19. Each CDR3 is given with its conserved first and last residue. Fields, in order: V gene, clone size, D gene, J gene, CDR3 protein, CDR3 DNA. D genes are given only for firm matches. Where a row states a size, it is once, few, many or the class of an expanded clone; other rows omit it.

TRBV12-3/TRBV12-4,.,.,TRBJ1-1,CASSLVQGTEAFF,TGTGCCAGCAGTTTAGTTCAGGGAACTGAAGCTTTCTTT
TRBV5-4,.,.,TRBJ1-2,CASSLVGQNYGYTF,TGTGCCAGCAGCTTGGTCGGACAAAACTATGGCTACACCTTC
TRBV11-2,.,.,TRBJ2-7,CASSFAGYEQYF,TGTGCCAGCAGCTTCGCGGGGTACGAGCAGTACTTC
TRBV6-6,.,.,TRBJ1-5,CASRIQGALNQPQHF,TGTGCCAGCAGGATACAGGGTGCGCTCAATCAGCCCCAGCATTTT
TRBV5-6,.,TRBD1,TRBJ1-2,CASSPGTGNSYGYTF,TGTGCCAGCAGCCCGGGGACAGGTAACAGCTATGGCTACACCTTC
TRBV5-3,few,.,TRBJ1-3,CARSPTDAGGNTIYF,TGTGCCAGAAGCCCAACAGACGCTGGTGGAAACACCATATATTTT
TRBV11-2,.,.,TRBJ1-6,CASSLRYNSPLHF,TGTGCCAGCAGCTTGAGGTATAATTCACCCCTCCACTTT
TRBV7-8,.,TRBD2,TRBJ2-7,CASSLLRGADIYEQYF,TGTGCCAGCAGCTTGCTGCGGGGGGCGGATATCTACGAGCAGTACTTC
TRBV5-6,few,TRBD2,TRBJ2-7,CASSLRGGALGEQYF,TGTGCCAGCAGCCTCCGGGGGGGCGCCTTGGGGGAGCAGTACTTC
TRBV19,.,.,TRBJ1-5,CASSILGGSNQPQHF,TGTGCCAGTAGTATATTAGGGGGTAGCAATCAGCCCCAGCATTTT
TRBV5-1,few,.,TRBJ1-5,CASSLAQEVRNQPQHF,TGCGCCAGCAGCTTGGCCCAGGAGGTAAGGAATCAGCCCCAGCATTTT
TRBV19,few,.,TRBJ2-4,CASSTRTAGKNIQYF,TGTGCCAGTAGTACCAGGACAGCAGGCAAAAACATTCAGTACTTC
TRBV5-1,.,TRBD1,TRBJ2-5,CASTIGDRERETQYF,TGCGCCAGCACCATAGGGGACAGGGAACGAGAGACCCAGTACTTC
TRBV18,.,.,TRBJ2-7,CASSSAGLGEQYF,TGTGCCAGCTCTTCGGCAGGGCTGGGCGAGCAGTACTTC
TRBV6-1,.,.,TRBJ2-1,CASSEAGLRGPNEQFF,TGTGCCAGCAGTGAAGCCGGACTAAGGGGTCCCAATGAGCAGTTCTTC
TRBV6-5,.,TRBD2,TRBJ2-1,CASLAGGPSYNEQFF,TGTGCCAGCCTAGCGGGGGGCCCCTCCTACAATGAGCAGTTCTTC
TRBV7-9,few,TRBD1,TRBJ1-6,CASSTRQGWGNSPLHF,TGTGCCAGCAGCACCCGACAGGGATGGGGAAATTCACCCCTCCACTTT
TRBV12-5,.,TRBD1,TRBJ1-5,CASGSVTGVSNQPQHF,TGTGCTAGTGGTTCAGTGACAGGGGTAAGCAATCAGCCCCAGCATTTT
TRBV5-5,.,.,TRBJ1-1,CASSLTGFGAFF,TGTGCCAGCAGCTTGACAGGGTTCGGAGCTTTCTTT
TRBV5-1,.,.,TRBJ2-1,CASSVGGASGTYNEQFF,TGCGCCAGCAGCGTAGGGGGGGCCTCAGGTACCTACAATGAGCAGTTCTTC
TRBV9,.,.,TRBJ1-5,CASSVTEGENQPQHF,TGTGCCAGCAGCGTGACCGAGGGGGAGAATCAGCCCCAGCATTTT
TRBV18,.,TRBD1,TRBJ2-3,CASSEDRGRTDTQYF,TGTGCCAGCTCGGAAGACAGGGGGCGGACAGATACGCAGTATTTT
TRBV9,once,.,TRBJ1-4,CASSVGVGGAATNEKLFF,TGTGCCAGCAGCGTAGGAGTCGGAGGAGCGGCAACTAATGAAAAACTGTTTTTT
TRBV4-1,.,.,TRBJ2-5,CASSQGGGLARETQYF,TGCGCCAGCAGCCAAGGGGGTGGCTTAGCGCGTGAGACCCAGTACTTC
TRBV14,.,.,TRBJ1-2,CASSSRSIRGGYTF,TGTGCCAGCAGCTCTCGATCCATTCGGGGTGGCTACACCTTC
TRBV18,.,.,TRBJ2-5,CASSPPQETQYF,TGTGCCAGCTCACCACCGCAGGAGACCCAGTACTTC
TRBV5-1,.,TRBD2,TRBJ2-5,CASSGLAGSQETQYF,TGCGCCAGCTCTGGACTAGCGGGGTCCCAAGAGACCCAGTACTTC
TRBV15,.,.,TRBJ2-6,CATSRDRGNGANVLTF,TGTGCCACCAGCAGAGACAGGGGAAATGGGGCCAACGTCCTGACTTTC
TRBV19,.,TRBD1,TRBJ1-3,CASIEDRVGNTIYF,TGTGCCAGTATCGAGGACAGGGTTGGAAACACCATATATTTT
TRBV10-2,once,.,TRBJ1-4,CASRGGALDEKLFF,TGCGCCAGCAGGGGGGGAGCGCTTGATGAAAAACTGTTTTTT
TRBV7-9,.,.,TRBJ1-4,CASSLQRGDEKLFF,TGTGCCAGCAGCTTACAACGCGGGGATGAAAAACTGTTTTTT
TRBV5-1,.,.,TRBJ2-2,CASSLETGNTGELFF,TGCGCCAGCAGCTTGGAGACGGGGAACACCGGGGAGCTGTTTTTT
TRBV24-1,.,TRBD1,TRBJ2-7,CATSDPSSDRGKTHEQYF,TGTGCCACCAGTGACCCTTCGAGCGACAGGGGGAAAACCCACGAGCAGTACTTC
TRBV3-1/TRBV3-2,.,.,TRBJ1-4,CASSQPLTAGTNEKLFF,TGTGCCAGCAGCCAACCGTTGACAGCTGGAACTAATGAAAAACTGTTTTTT
TRBV5-1,.,.,TRBJ2-7,CASSSRGGTYEQYF,TGCGCCAGCAGCTCGAGGGGGGGGACCTACGAGCAGTACTTC
TRBV29-1,.,.,TRBJ1-5,CSVGEGRQPQHF,TGCAGCGTTGGGGAGGGTCGGCAGCCCCAGCATTTT
TRBV5-5,.,TRBD1,TRBJ1-2,CASSSWSGGGYGYTF,TGTGCCAGCAGCTCGTGGTCAGGGGGTGGCTATGGCTACACCTTC
TRBV6-1,.,.,TRBJ1-5,CASSPRLSGDQPQHF,TGTGCCAGCAGTCCACGGTTATCAGGGGATCAGCCCCAGCATTTT
TRBV5-1,once,.,TRBJ1-3,CASSLGGSTGNTIYF,TGCGCCAGCAGCTTGGGGGGCTCAACAGGAAACACCATATATTTT
TRBV18,.,TRBD1,TRBJ1-4,CASSLDRGRTKPEKLFF,TGTGCCAGCTCACTCGACAGGGGGAGAACCAAACCAGAAAAACTGTTTTTT
TRBV6-1,few,TRBD1,TRBJ1-1,CASSEGGTGIRGTEAFF,TGTGCCAGCAGTGAAGGCGGGACAGGGATTAGGGGCACTGAAGCTTTCTTT
TRBV3-1/TRBV3-2,.,.,TRBJ1-4,CASSQVRGNEKLFF,TGTGCCAGCAGCCAAGTCCGGGGTAATGAAAAACTGTTTTTT
TRBV6-1,.,TRBD1,TRBJ1-5,CASSGQGRNQPQHF,TGTGCCAGCAGTGGACAGGGTAGAAATCAGCCCCAGCATTTT
TRBV19,.,.,TRBJ1-5,CASSPGSMNQPQHF,TGTGCCAGTAGTCCAGGCAGCATGAATCAGCCCCAGCATTTT
TRBV7-2,.,.,TRBJ1-6,CASSLAGRDSPYNSPLHF,TGTGCCAGCAGCTTAGCGGGGAGAGACTCACCTTATAATTCACCCCTCCACTTT
TRBV5-1,.,.,TRBJ1-1,CASSLTVGNTEAFF,TGCGCCAGCAGCTTGACAGTAGGGAACACTGAAGCTTTCTTT
TRBV24-1,.,.,TRBJ1-2,CATSQTGFYGYTF,TGTGCCACCAGCCAAACAGGGTTCTATGGCTACACCTTC
TRBV5-5,.,.,TRBJ2-7,CASSLVGTTYEQYF,TGTGCCAGCAGCTTGGTAGGGACAACATACGAGCAGTACTTC
TRBV11-2,.,TRBD2,TRBJ2-7,CASSPRGAGEYEQYF,TGTGCCAGCAGCCCCCGAGGCGCGGGGGAGTACGAGCAGTACTTC
TRBV19,.,TRBD2,TRBJ2-2,CASSLGLLNTGELFF,TGTGCCAGTAGTTTGGGACTACTTAACACCGGGGAGCTGTTTTTT
TRBV18,.,.,TRBJ1-3,CASSPPSTSGNTIYF,TGTGCCAGCTCACCACCCAGTACCTCTGGAAACACCATATATTTT
TRBV2,.,.,TRBJ2-2,CASSGNSLGELFF,TGTGCCAGCTCGGGTAATTCTCTAGGGGAGCTGTTTTTT
TRBV2,.,.,TRBJ2-2,CASRLVKGGELFF,TGTGCCAGCAGACTAGTTAAGGGCGGGGAGCTGTTTTTT
TRBV18,.,TRBD1,TRBJ2-3,CASSPLGTGQPDTQYF,TGTGCCAGCTCACCACTCGGGACAGGTCAGCCAGATACGCAGTATTTT
TRBV6-5,.,TRBD1,TRBJ2-4,CASRQTGVIQYF,TGTGCCAGCAGGCAGACAGGGGTCATTCAGTACTTC
TRBV6-1,.,TRBD1,TRBJ1-2,CASSDTRLTGATGYTF,TGTGCCAGCAGTGACACCAGATTGACAGGGGCCACTGGCTACACCTTC
TRBV9,.,.,TRBJ1-6,CASSTNSNSPLHF,TGTGCCAGCAGCACAAATTCTAATTCACCCCTCCACTTT
TRBV3-1/TRBV3-2,.,TRBD1,TRBJ1-1,CASSLQGAGEAFF,TGTGCCAGCAGCCTTCAGGGGGCTGGTGAAGCTTTCTTT
TRBV6-5,.,.,TRBJ2-5,CASTPGAGEETQYF,TGTGCCAGCACCCCCGGGGCAGGGGAAGAGACCCAGTACTTC
TRBV12-5,.,TRBD1,TRBJ1-1,CASGPQGGFAEAFF,TGTGCTAGTGGTCCACAGGGGGGGTTCGCTGAAGCTTTCTTT